In its sample, the clone carrying this T cell receptor (beta chain) was seen a few times. Its antigen is unknown. These data are taken from a study of T cells after yellow fever vaccination. Overall study context: Preparation of the low-cell-number fractions used SMART-Seq v4 Ultra Low Input. General study findings and limits: The appearance of a small share of clonotypes in both CD4 and CD8 compartments was observed. Subsequent to the booster, the majority of primary-vaccination clones reappeared (96% CD4, approximately 90% CD8).

TCRdb re-called the 5' RACE reads with MiXCR, one entry per CDR3 protein. The repertoire holds roughly 300,000 distinct CDR3 sequences, with 7% to 10% as singletons. V was clipped by 0 bases and J by 6 bases, with 13 bases between them. The CDR3 spans 15 residues. Germline assignment: CDR1 SGHTA and CDR2 FQGNSA. The J gene is TRBJ2-3, the V gene TRBV7-2; a weak D match, TRBD2 (7 bases). This sequence originates from a man younger than 35 who received the YFV17D yellow fever vaccine. Sequenced material: PBMCs, taken roughly seven weeks after the first yellow fever vaccination. The CDR3 is CASSLAGGRWDTQYF. The CDR3 DNA reads TGTGCCAGCAGCTTAGCCGGGGGGCGGTGGGATACGCAGTATTTT.